Sequencing of this T cell receptor beta chain was carried out in a study of T cell changes during pregnancy in multiple sclerosis. Profiled with immunoSEQ multiplex PCR; TCRdb holds only in-frame clones, not every one. The sample lists about 40,000 clones; roughly nine tenths were seen once. The material was CD4+ T cells from peripheral blood mononuclear cells, obtained in the first trimester of pregnancy. This TCR was recovered from a female donor with multiple sclerosis, enrolled in a pregnancy study.

CDR3 in amino acids: CASSEFAETYEQYF. For the CDR3, the DNA is TGTGCCAGCAGTGAGTTTGCGGAGACCTACGAGCAGTACTTC. The chain couples TRBV2 to TRBJ2-7, with no clear D. CDR3 length: 14 amino acids. Germline V gene lookup returns CDR1 SNHLY and CDR2 FYNNEI. The V end was cut by 3 bases, the J end by 2 bases, with 11 bases between.